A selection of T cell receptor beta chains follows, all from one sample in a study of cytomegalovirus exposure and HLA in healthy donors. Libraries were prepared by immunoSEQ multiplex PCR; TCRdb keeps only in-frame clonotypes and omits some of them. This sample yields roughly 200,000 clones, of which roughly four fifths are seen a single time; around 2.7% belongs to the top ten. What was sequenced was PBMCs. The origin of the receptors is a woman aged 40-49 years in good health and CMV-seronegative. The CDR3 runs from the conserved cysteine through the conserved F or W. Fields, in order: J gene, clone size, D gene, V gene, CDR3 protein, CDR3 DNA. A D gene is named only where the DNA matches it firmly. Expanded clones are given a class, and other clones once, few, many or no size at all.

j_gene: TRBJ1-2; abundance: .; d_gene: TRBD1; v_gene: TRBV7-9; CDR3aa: CASTGGANYGYTF; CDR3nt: TGTGCCAGTACAGGGGGAGCTAACTATGGCTACACCTTC
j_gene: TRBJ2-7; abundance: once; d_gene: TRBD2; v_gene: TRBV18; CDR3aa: CASSRGAGAREEQYF; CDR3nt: TGTGCCAGCTCCCGAGGGGCGGGAGCAAGGGAGGAGCAGTACTTC
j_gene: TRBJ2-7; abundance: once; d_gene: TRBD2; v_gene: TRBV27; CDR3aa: CASSQNSGHWVYEQYF; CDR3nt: TGTGCCAGCAGTCAAAATAGCGGGCATTGGGTCTACGAGCAGTACTTC
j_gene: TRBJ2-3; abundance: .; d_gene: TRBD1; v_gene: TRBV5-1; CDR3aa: CASTPGQGTDTQYF; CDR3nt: TGCGCCAGCACGCCAGGACAGGGCACAGATACGCAGTATTTT
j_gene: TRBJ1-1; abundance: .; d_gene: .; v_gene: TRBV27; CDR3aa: CASSPIRGSTEAFF; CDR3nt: TGTGCCAGCAGTCCGATTAGGGGGTCCACTGAAGCTTTCTTT
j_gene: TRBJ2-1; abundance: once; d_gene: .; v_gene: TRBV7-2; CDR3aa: CASSLALAGDEQFF; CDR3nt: TGTGCCAGCAGCTTAGCGCTCGCAGGGGATGAGCAGTTCTTC
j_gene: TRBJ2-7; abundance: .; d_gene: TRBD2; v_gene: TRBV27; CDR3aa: CASSLQAGGYTTSYEQYF; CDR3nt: TGTGCCAGCAGTTTACAAGCGGGAGGGTACACAACCTCCTACGAGCAGTACTTC
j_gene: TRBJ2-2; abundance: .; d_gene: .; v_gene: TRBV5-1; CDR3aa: CASTFIASPSPGELFF; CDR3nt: TGCGCCAGCACCTTCATAGCATCTCCAAGTCCCGGGGAGCTGTTTTTT
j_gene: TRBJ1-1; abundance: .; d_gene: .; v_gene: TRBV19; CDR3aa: CATIAGDTEAFF; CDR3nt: TGTGCCACCATAGCAGGGGACACTGAAGCTTTCTTT
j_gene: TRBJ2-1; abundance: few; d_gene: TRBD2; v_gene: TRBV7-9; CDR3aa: CASSSSLAGAHYNEQFF; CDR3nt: TGTGCCAGCAGCTCTTCTCTAGCGGGAGCCCACTACAATGAGCAGTTCTTC
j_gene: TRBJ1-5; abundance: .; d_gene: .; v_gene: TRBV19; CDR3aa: CASSSTGGIGQPQHF; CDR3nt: TGTGCCAGTAGTTCCACGGGGGGGATCGGTCAGCCCCAGCATTTT
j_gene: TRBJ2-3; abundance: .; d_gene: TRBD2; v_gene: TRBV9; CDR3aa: CASSTGTSGDTQYF; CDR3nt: TGTGCCAGCAGCACCGGGACTAGCGGAGATACGCAGTATTTT
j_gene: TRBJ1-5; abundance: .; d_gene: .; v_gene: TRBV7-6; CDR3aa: CASSLSPPDSSNQPQHF; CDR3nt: TGTGCCAGCAGCTTATCCCCGCCGGACAGTAGCAATCAGCCCCAGCATTTT
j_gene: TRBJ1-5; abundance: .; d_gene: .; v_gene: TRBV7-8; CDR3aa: CASSLAGGRLGNQPQHF; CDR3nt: TGTGCCAGCAGCTTAGCGGGGGGGCGTTTGGGCAATCAGCCCCAGCATTTT
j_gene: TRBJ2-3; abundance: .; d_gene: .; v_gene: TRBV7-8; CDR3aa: CASSLAGVAADTQYF; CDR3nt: TGTGCCAGCAGCTTAGCGGGAGTCGCGGCAGATACGCAGTATTTT
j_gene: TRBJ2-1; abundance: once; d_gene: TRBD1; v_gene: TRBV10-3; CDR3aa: CAITPTGSHEQFF; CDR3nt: TGTGCCATCACCCCGACAGGGTCCCATGAGCAGTTCTTC
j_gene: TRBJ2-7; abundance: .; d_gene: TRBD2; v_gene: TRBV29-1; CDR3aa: CSVGTSGGTGKQCF; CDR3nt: TGCAGCGTCGGGACTAGCGGTGGGACGGGAAAGCAGTGCTTC
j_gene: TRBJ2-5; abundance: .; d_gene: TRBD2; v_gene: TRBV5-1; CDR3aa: CASSTHGGSETQYF; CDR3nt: TGCGCCAGCAGCACCCACGGGGGGTCGGAGACCCAGTACTTC
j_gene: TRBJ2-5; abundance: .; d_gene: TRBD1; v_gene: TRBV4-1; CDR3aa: CASSSPAGGLQETQYF; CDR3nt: TGCGCCAGCAGCTCGCCCGCAGGGGGCCTGCAAGAGACCCAGTACTTC
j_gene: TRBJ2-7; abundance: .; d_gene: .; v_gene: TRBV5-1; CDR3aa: CASSYATGPTGEQYF; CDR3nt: TGCGCCAGCAGCTACGCCACCGGGCCGACAGGCGAGCAGTACTTC
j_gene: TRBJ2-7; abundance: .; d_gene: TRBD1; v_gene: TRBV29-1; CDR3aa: CSVEGQGYEQYF; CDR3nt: TGCAGCGTTGAGGGACAGGGGTACGAGCAGTACTTC
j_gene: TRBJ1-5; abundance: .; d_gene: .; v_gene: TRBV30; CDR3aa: CAWSLPGQPQHF; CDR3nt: TGTGCCTGGAGTCTACCGGGTCAGCCCCAGCATTTT
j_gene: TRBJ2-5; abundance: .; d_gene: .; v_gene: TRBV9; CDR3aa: CASSVDGDTQYF; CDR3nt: TGTGCCAGCAGCGTAGATGGAGATACCCAGTACTTC
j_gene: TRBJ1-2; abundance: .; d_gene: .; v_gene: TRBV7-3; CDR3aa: CASSLTGTTYGYTF; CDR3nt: TGTGCCAGCAGCTTAACGGGGACAACCTATGGCTACACCTTC
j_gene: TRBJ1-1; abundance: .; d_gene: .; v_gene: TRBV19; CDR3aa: CASSTVGAGTEAFF; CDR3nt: TGTGCCAGTAGTACGGTAGGGGCCGGGACTGAAGCTTTCTTT
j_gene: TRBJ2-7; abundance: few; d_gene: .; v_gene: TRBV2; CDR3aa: CASGAQSYEQYF; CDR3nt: TGTGCCAGTGGGGCCCAGAGCTACGAGCAGTACTTC
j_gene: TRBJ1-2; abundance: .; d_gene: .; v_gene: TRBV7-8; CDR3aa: CASSLDVSYGYTF; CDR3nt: TGTGCCAGCAGCTTAGATGTCTCCTATGGCTACACCTTC
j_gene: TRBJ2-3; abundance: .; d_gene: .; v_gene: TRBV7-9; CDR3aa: CASSLGPPGDTQYF; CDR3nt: TGTGCCAGCAGCTTAGGCCCCCCGGGGGATACGCAGTATTTT
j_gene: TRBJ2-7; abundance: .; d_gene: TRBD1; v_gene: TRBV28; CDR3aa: CASSRTGGGSYEQYF; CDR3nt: TGTGCCAGCAGTCGGACAGGGGGGGGAAGCTACGAGCAGTACTTC
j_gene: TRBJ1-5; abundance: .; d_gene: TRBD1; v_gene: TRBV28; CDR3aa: CASSFPGQGLQPQHF; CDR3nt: TGTGCCAGCAGTTTCCCAGGACAGGGTCTTCAGCCCCAGCATTTT
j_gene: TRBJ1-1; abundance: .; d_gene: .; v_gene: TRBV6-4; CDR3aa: CASSKGPGGTEAFF; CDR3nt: TGTGCCAGCAGTAAAGGACCGGGGGGCACTGAAGCTTTCTTT
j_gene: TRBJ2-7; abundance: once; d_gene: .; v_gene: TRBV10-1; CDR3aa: CASKEGRTYEQYF; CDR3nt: TGCGCCAGCAAGGAGGGCAGAACCTACGAGCAGTACTTC
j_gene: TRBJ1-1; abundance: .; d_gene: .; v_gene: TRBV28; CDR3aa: CASSLAALNTEAFF; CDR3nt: TGTGCCAGCAGTTTAGCAGCGTTGAACACTGAAGCTTTCTTT
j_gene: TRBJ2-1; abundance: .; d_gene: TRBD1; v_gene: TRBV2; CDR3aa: CASTRDDRGHNEQFF; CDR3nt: TGTGCCAGCACTCGCGATGACAGGGGACACAATGAGCAGTTCTTC
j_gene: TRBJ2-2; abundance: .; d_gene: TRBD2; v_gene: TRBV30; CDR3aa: CAWHREGTGELFF; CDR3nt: TGTGCCTGGCATAGGGAGGGCACCGGGGAGCTGTTTTTT
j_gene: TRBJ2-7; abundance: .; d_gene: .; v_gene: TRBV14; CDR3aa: CASSQDRTATYEQYF; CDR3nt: TGTGCCAGCAGCCAAGATCGGACAGCCACCTACGAGCAGTACTTC
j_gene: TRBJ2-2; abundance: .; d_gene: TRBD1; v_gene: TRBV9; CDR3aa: CASSAQAAGGPNTGELFF; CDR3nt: TGTGCCAGCAGCGCCCAAGCGGCAGGGGGCCCGAACACCGGGGAGCTGTTTTTT
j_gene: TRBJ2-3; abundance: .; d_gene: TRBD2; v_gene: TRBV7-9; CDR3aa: CASSSTSGADTQYF; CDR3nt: TGTGCCAGCAGCTCGACTAGCGGGGCAGATACGCAGTATTTT
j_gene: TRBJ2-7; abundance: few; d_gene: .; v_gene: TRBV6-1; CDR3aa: CASSEQYSGYEQYF; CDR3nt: TGTGCCAGCAGTGAACAGTATAGCGGATACGAGCAGTACTTC
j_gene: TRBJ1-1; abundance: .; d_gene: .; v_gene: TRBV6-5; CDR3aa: CASKRAGGTEAFF; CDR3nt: TGTGCCAGTAAACGGGCCGGGGGCACTGAAGCTTTCTTT
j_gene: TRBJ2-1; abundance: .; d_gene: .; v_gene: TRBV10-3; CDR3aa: CAISESGLTYSNEQFF; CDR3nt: TGTGCCATCAGTGAAAGTGGACTCACCTATTCCAATGAGCAGTTCTTC
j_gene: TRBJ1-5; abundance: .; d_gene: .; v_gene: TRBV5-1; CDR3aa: CASSIKTGDQPQHF; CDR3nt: TGCGCCAGCAGCATAAAGACAGGAGATCAGCCCCAGCATTTT
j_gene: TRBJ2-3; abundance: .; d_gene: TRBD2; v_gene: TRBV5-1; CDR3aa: CASSPGTSRNTDTQYF; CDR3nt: TGCGCCAGCAGCCCGGGGACTAGCAGAAACACAGATACGCAGTATTTT
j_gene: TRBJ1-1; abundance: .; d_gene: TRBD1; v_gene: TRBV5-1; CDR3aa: CASSRTGGASTEAFF; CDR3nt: TGCGCCAGCAGCCGGACAGGGGGCGCGAGCACTGAAGCTTTCTTT
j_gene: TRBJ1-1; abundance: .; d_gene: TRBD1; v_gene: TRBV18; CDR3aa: CASSSGQGHTEAFF; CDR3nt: TGTGCCAGCTCGTCGGGACAGGGTCACACTGAAGCTTTCTTT
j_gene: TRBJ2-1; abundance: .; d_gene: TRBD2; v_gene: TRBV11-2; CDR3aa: CASSLAGGVDEQFF; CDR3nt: TGTGCCAGCAGCTTAGCGGGAGGGGTTGATGAGCAGTTCTTC
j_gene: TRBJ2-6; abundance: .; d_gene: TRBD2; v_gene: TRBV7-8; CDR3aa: CASSLVGGSTGANVLTF; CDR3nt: TGTGCCAGCAGCTTAGTGGGAGGGTCTACTGGGGCCAACGTCCTGACTTTC
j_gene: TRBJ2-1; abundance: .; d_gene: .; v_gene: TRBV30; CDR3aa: CAWSWERSYNEQFF; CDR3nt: TGTGCCTGGAGTTGGGAGCGGTCGTACAATGAGCAGTTCTTC
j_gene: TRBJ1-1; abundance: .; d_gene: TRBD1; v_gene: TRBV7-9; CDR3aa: CASSPKTGGHLMNTEAFF; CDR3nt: TGTGCCAGCAGCCCTAAGACAGGGGGTCACCTCATGAACACTGAAGCTTTCTTT
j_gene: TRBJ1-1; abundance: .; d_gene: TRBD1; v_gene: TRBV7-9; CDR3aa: CASSSGQAMNTEAFF; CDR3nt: TGTGCCAGCAGCTCCGGACAGGCCATGAACACTGAAGCTTTCTTT
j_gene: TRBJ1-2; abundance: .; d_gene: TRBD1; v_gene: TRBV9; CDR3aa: CASSVGTGYGYTF; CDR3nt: TGTGCCAGCAGCGTAGGGACAGGGTATGGCTACACCTTC
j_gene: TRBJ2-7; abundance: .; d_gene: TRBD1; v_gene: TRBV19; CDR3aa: CASRYGTGGAEEQYF; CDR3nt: TGTGCCAGTAGGTATGGGACAGGGGGCGCGGAGGAGCAGTACTTC
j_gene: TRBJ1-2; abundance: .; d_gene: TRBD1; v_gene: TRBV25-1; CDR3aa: CASSESGTGNRGYTF; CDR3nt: TGTGCCAGCAGTGAATCGGGGACAGGGAATAGAGGCTACACCTTC
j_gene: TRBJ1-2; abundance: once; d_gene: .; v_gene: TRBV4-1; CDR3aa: CASSQDGTPYYGYTF; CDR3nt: TGCGCCAGCAGCCAAGATGGGACACCCTACTATGGCTACACCTTC